This T cell receptor (beta chain) was identified during a study of early T cells in non-severe SARS-CoV-2 infection. Across the study: The input, bulk RNA from unsorted whole blood, was sequenced, and chains were unpaired. The study's findings and limits: VDJdb matches were skewed toward anti-spike CD8 T cell responses.

This clonotype has ten or more counts. Its antigen is unknown. Unique molecular identifiers (one per individual cDNA molecule) were attached. TCRdb reanalysed the 5' RACE reads using MiXCR and keeps one entry per CDR3 protein. The sample shows under 80,000 distinct CDR3 sequences, approximately 10% of them seen only once. V shed 5 bases and J 0 bases; nucleotides not matched to a gene: 3. This CDR3 is built from 13 residues. CDR1 and CDR2 from the germline V gene are SQVTM and ANQGSEA. This clonotype was obtained from an adult who was a healthcare worker with PCR-confirmed SARS-CoV-2 infection or an uninfected control (not recorded which). V usage is TRBV29-1 and J usage is TRBJ1-1, with 7 positions matching TRBD1. What was sequenced was whole blood. CDR3 bases: TGCAGCGTTAACAGGGGAGTGAACACTGAAGCTTTCTTT. Translation: CSVNRGVNTEAFF.